This T cell receptor (beta chain) was captured in a study of blood T cells in healthy people across ages. For every donor, a draw yielded around 10 milliliters of peripheral blood. The CDR3 sequence is 15 residues long. Germline V gene data show CDR1 as MNHNY and CDR2 as SVGAGI (reference sequence). With a J-beta primer mix and a sample-barcoded 5' primer, a second PCR ran about 6 to 11 cycles. TCRdb used MiXCR to reprocess the 5' RACE reads, holding one entry per CDR3 protein. The repertoire holds hundreds of thousands of distinct CDR3 sequences, with about 20% as singletons. The TCR sequence derives from a man between 70 and 80 years old in good health. The chain has TRBV6-6 and TRBJ2-5; 7 bases fit TRBD1. The DNA end is more similar to TRBJ2-1, so the J call may be wrong. Sequencing was performed on blood. The CDR3 region is CASSTIPGQNNEQFF. Here the CDR3 DNA reads TGTGCCAGCAGTACGATACCGGGACAGAACAATGAGCAGTTCTTC.